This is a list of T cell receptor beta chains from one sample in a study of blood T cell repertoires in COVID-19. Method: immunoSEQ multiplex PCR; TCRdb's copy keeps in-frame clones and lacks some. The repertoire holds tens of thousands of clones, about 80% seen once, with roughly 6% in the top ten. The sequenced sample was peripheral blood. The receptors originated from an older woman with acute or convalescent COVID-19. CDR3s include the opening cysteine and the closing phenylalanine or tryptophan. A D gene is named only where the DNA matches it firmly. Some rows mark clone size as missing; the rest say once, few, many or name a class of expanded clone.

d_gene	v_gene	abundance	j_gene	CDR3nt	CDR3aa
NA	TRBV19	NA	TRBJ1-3	TGTGCCAGTAGTCCCCCGGGGTTTGGAAACACCATATATTTT	CASSPPGFGNTIYF
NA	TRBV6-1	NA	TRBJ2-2	TGTGCCAGCAGTGAACAGGGGAACACCGGGGAGCTGTTTTTT	CASSEQGNTGELFF
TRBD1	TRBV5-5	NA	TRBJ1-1	TGTGCCAGCAGCCAGGGGGAAGTGAACACTGAAGCTTTCTTT	CASSQGEVNTEAFF
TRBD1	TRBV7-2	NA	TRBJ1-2	TGTGCCAGCAGCTTAGGAGGGGGGGGACAGGACTATGGCTACACCTTC	CASSLGGGGQDYGYTF
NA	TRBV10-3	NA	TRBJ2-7	TGTGCCTCCTCCGCTACCTACGAGCAGTACTTC	CASSATYEQYF
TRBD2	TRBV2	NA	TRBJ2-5	TGTGCCAGCAGTGGACTAGCGGAAGAGACCCAGTACTTC	CASSGLAEETQYF
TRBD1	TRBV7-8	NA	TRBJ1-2	TGTGCCAGCAGCCAACAGGGGGCAGGGGGCTACACCTTC	CASSQQGAGGYTF
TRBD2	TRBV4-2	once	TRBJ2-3	TGTGCCAGCAGCCAAGATTTAGGGACCGGGGGGGCCGGAGATACGCAGTATTTT	CASSQDLGTGGAGDTQYF
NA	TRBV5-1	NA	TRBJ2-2	TGCGCCAGCAGCTTGGATGGGCAGGCGATCACCGGGGAGCTGTTTTTT	CASSLDGQAITGELFF
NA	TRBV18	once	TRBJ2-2	TGTGCCAGCTCACAAGTCGGCCAGGGGAGCACCGGGGAGCTGTTTTTT	CASSQVGQGSTGELFF
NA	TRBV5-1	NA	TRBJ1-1	TGCGCCAGCAGCTTGGCTTCGAACACTGAAGCTTTCTTT	CASSLASNTEAFF
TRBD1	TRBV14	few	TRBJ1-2	TGTGCCAGCAGCCCATTTCAGGGGGCCTATGGCTACACCTTC	CASSPFQGAYGYTF
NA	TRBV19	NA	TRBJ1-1	TGTGCCAGTAGCCTGACAAATTTGAACACTGAAGCTTTCTTT	CASSLTNLNTEAFF
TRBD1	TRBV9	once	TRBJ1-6	TGTGCCAGCAGCTGGGGCGGGGACAGCAATTCACCCCTCCACTTT	CASSWGGDSNSPLHF
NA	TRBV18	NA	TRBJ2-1	TGTGCCAGCTCACCCCCCGGCGCTGGGACACTCTACAATGAGCAGTTCTTC	CASSPPGAGTLYNEQFF
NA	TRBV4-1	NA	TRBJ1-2	TGCGCCAGCAGCCAAGATAGCAGCAAGTCTAACTATGGCTACACCTTC	CASSQDSSKSNYGYTF
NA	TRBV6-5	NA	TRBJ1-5	TGTGCCAGCACCAAGAGTTGGTCCGGGGGTCAGCCCCAGCATTTT	CASTKSWSGGQPQHF
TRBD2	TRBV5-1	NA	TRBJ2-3	TGCGCCAGCAGCTCCCAAGCGGGGAACACAGATACGCAGTATTTT	CASSSQAGNTDTQYF